At least ten counts were recorded for the clone carrying this T cell receptor (beta chain). Time point described: newly diagnosed GD, antithyroid drugs for less than 3 months. The TCR library was made from RNA extracted from PBMCs. This entry is derived from a study of regulatory T cells in long-lasting Graves disease. Construction of TCR beta libraries relied on iRepertoire HTBI primers and on Arm-PCR targeting CDR3 regions. MiXCR was run by TCRdb on the multiplex PCR reads, yielding one entry per CDR3 protein. The table includes more than 300,000 distinct CDR3 sequences, less than 20% detected once. Source: peripheral blood mononuclear cells (PBMCs), taken at new diagnosis, from a patient treated with antithyroid drugs. The clonotype was recovered from a female donor with Graves disease.

CDR3 coding DNA: TGTGCCATCGCGGGGGGGACTACCATAGATGCTAACTATGGCTACACCTTC. It translates to CAIAGGTTIDANYGYTF. The chain links TRBV10-3 to TRBJ1-2, with D possibly matching TRBD1 (5 bases). Per germline, CDR1 ENHRY and CDR2 SYGVKD. The V and J ends lost 8 bases and 0 bases respectively, with 22 bases between them. The CDR3 runs to 17 residues.